This entry lists 6 T cell receptor beta chains sequenced from one sample in a study of blood T cell repertoires in COVID-19. Generated by immunoSEQ multiplex PCR, the TCRdb table keeps only in-frame clones and is missing some. This table has more than 110,000 clones, roughly four fifths appearing once. The sequencing sample was made of peripheral blood. These receptor sequences come from a man at least 80 years old with acute or convalescent COVID-19.

This clone was detected a few times. The chain couples TRBV7-8 to TRBJ2-1; 11 nucleotides align to TRBD2. The CDR3 is 14 residues long. Germline loops: CDR1 SGHVS, CDR2 FQNEAQ. J lost 8 bases, V lost 6 bases, and 6 bases had no gene match. DNA for the CDR3: TGTGCCAGCAGAATAGCGGGGGGGCCCTATGAGCAGTTCTTC. Amino acid sequence: CASRIAGGPYEQFF.

The sample holds one count of this clone. The rearrangement links TRBV28 to TRBJ2-5; D perhaps matches TRBD1 (7 bases). V was clipped by 7 bases and J by 7 bases, with 16 bases between them. Germline loops: CDR1 MDHEN, CDR2 SYDVKM. This CDR3 comprises 13 residues. The CDR3 loop reads CASNIQGGRTQYF. For the CDR3, the DNA is TGTGCCAGCAATATCCAGGGGGGTAGGACCCAGTACTTC.

The chain employs TRBV28 and TRBJ2-7, with D hard to call. The CDR3 spans 14 residues. In germline, CDR1 is MDHEN, CDR2 SYDVKM. The V end was cut by 10 bases, the J end by 0 bases, with 16 bases between. This CDR3 is CATTPQAASYEQYF. In DNA form, the CDR3 reads TGTGCCACCACCCCCCAGGCAGCCTCCTACGAGCAGTACTTC.

This chain connects TRBV6-4 to TRBJ1-6; D is ambiguous. Looked up from germline, CDR1 is MRHNA and CDR2 is SNTAGT. Trimming cost V 2 bases and J 9 bases, with 14 bases left between them. There are 15 residues in the CDR3. The CDR3 DNA reads TGTGCCAGCAGTGACCTCCGGGAGTGGGGTTCACCCCTCCACTTT. This sequence encodes CASSDLREWGSPLHF.

The table lists this clone with many counts. The gene calls are TRBV5-4 and TRBJ2-7, with 11 bases identical to TRBD2. The length of the CDR3 is 15 residues. With V trimmed by 3 bases and J by 7 bases, 9 bases remained unmatched. Germline assignment: CDR1 SGHNT and CDR2 YYREEE (reference sequence). CDR3 residues: CASSSGLASGGEQYF. In DNA, the CDR3 is TGTGCCAGCAGCTCCGGGTTGGCTAGCGGGGGGGAGCAGTACTTC.

The rearrangement links TRBV2 to TRBJ2-7; D unresolved. The CDR3 totals 13 residues. Germline V gene data show CDR1 as SNHLY and CDR2 as FYNNEI. Trimming cost V 7 bases and J 7 bases, with 17 bases left between them. DNA of the CDR3: TGTGCCAGCATCAAAGACTGGGTTTCTGAGCAGTACTTC. Translated, it gives CASIKDWVSEQYF.